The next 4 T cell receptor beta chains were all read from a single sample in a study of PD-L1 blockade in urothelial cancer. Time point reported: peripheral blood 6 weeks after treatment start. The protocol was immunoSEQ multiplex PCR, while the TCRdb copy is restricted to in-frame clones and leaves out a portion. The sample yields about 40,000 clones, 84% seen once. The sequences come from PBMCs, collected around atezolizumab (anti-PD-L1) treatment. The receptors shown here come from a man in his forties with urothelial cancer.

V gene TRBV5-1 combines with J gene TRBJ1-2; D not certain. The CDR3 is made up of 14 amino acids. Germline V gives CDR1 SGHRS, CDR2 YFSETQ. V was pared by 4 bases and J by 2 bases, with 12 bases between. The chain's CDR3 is CASSPDTANYGYTF. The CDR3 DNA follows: TGCGCCAGCAGCCCCGACACGGCGAACTATGGCTACACCTTC.

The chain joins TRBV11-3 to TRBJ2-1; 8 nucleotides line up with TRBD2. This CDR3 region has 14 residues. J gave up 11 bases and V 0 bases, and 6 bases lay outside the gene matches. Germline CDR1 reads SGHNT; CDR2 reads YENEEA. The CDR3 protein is CASSLDPTGGKQFF. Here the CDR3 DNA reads TGTGCCAGCAGCTTAGATCCTACGGGAGGGAAGCAGTTCTTC.

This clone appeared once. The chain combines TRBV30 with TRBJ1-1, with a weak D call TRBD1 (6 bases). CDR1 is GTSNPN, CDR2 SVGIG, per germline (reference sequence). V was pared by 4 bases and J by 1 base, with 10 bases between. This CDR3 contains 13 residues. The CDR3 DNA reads TGTGCCTGGACTAGACAGGAGAACACTGAAGCTTTCTTT. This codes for CAWTRQENTEAFF.

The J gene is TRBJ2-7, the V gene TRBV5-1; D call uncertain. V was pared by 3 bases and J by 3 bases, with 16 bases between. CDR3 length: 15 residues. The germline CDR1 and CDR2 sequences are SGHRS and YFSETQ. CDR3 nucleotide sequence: TGCGCCAGCAGCTCTAACGCAGGTGTTTACTACGAGCAGTACTTC. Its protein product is CASSSNAGVYYEQYF.